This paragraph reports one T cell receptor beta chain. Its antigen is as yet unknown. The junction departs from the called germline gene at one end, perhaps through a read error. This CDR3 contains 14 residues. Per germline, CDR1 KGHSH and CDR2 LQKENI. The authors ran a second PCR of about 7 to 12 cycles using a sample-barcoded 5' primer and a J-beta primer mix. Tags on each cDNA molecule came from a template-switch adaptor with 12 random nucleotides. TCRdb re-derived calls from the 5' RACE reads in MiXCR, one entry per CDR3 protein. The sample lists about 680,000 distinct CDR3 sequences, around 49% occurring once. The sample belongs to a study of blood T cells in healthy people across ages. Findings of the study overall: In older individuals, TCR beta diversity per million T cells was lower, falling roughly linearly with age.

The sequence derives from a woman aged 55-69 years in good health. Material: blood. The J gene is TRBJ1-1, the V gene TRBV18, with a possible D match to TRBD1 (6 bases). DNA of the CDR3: TGTGCCAGCTCACAGCGACAGGTACCGTCTGAGGCTTTCTTT. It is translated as CASSQRQVPSEAFF.